The 13 T cell receptor beta chains listed next were all sequenced from one sample in a study of cytomegalovirus exposure and HLA in healthy donors. The PCR made use of 60 Vbeta and 13 Jbeta primers. Clones were sequenced by immunoSEQ multiplex PCR, and TCRdb holds only the in-frame ones, with some missing. The repertoire holds over 100,000 clones, with roughly 76% as singletons. The sequenced sample consisted of PBMCs. These TCRs come from a man aged 25 to 45 in good health and CMV-seronegative.

This clone was observed a handful of times. J is TRBJ2-1 and V is TRBV5-4, with D uncertain. Germline CDR1 SGHNT, CDR2 YYREEE (reference sequence). The V end lost 5 bases, the J end lost 9 bases, and 12 bases lay between the germline ends. The CDR3 length is 12 residues. Here the CDR3 reads CASSPSGGEQFF. CDR3 bases: TGTGCCAGCAGTCCGAGTGGTGGTGAGCAGTTCTTC.

V and J are TRBV6-1 and TRBJ2-4; TRBD1 matches at 10 bases. Germline CDR1 is MNHNS and CDR2 is SASEGT. This CDR3 is built from 14 residues. V lost 0 bases, J lost 8 bases, and 1 base stayed unmatched. CDR3 sequence: CASSEAGQGDIQYF. DNA of the CDR3: TGTGCCAGCAGTGAAGCCGGACAGGGGGACATTCAGTACTTC.

V is TRBV5-8 and J is TRBJ1-4; 10 bases agree with TRBD1. The CDR3 length is 17 residues. Germline V gene sequence: CDR1 SGHTS, CDR2 YDEGEE. J was trimmed by 6 bases and V by 2 bases; bases with no gene match: 10. DNA for the CDR3: TGTGCCAGCAGCTTCCGGGACAGGGGAAATATCGATGAAAAACTGTTTTTT. Its translation: CASSFRDRGNIDEKLFF.

This clone was counted only a few times. The chain carries TRBV7-9 and TRBJ2-1; 7 bases line up with TRBD2. J lost 6 bases, V lost 5 bases, and 16 bases had no gene match. Per the germline V gene, CDR1 is SEHNR and CDR2 is FQNEAQ (reference sequence). This CDR3 contains 17 residues. The CDR3 reads CASSPPGMGGSGNEQFF. The DNA of the CDR3 is TGTGCCAGCAGCCCCCCGGGGATGGGAGGGAGTGGCAATGAGCAGTTCTTC.

Worth noting for this clone: Other DNA variants within this sample encode the same CDR3. This rearrangement joins TRBV28 to TRBJ1-5; D gene unclear. Trimming took off 3 bases at V and 0 bases at J, with 3 bases between the two ends. This CDR3 spans 13 amino acids. Germline CDR1 reads MDHEN; CDR2 reads SYDVKM. Written as DNA, the CDR3 is TGTGCCAGCAGTTTCGGTAGCAATCAGCCCCAGCATTTT. It is translated as CASSFGSNQPQHF.

The chain has TRBV5-1 and TRBJ2-3, with TRBD2 matching over 10 bases. The junction had 12 bases not matched to a gene; V was cut back by 3 bases and J by 2 bases. The V gene's germline CDR1 is SGHRS and CDR2 YFSETQ. This CDR3 is built from 18 residues. The CDR3 sequence is CASSWAGASGGLTDTQYF. The CDR3 nucleotides read TGCGCCAGCAGCTGGGCTGGGGCTAGCGGGGGTCTCACAGATACGCAGTATTTT.

The rearrangement uses TRBV25-1 and TRBJ2-7; tentative D call: TRBD1 (7 bases). Trimming shortened V by 10 bases and J by 1 base, and 14 bases separated the two germline ends. Germline-derived CDR1 and CDR2 are MGHDK and SYGVNS. The CDR3 runs to 13 residues. The CDR3: CATEGAGSYEQYF. The CDR3 region has the DNA TGTGCCACCGAGGGGGCGGGATCCTACGAGCAGTACTTC.

This chain joins TRBV11-3 and TRBJ2-5; 8 bases match TRBD1. The DNA end is a closer match to TRBJ2-7, so the J assignment may be wrong. This CDR3 has 14 residues. Germline V gives CDR1 SGHNT, CDR2 YENEEA. The CDR3 sequence: CASSLTGQAYEQYF. In DNA, the CDR3 is TGTGCCAGCAGCTTGACGGGACAGGCCTACGAGCAGTACTTC.

CDR3 nucleotide sequence: TGTGCCACCAGCAGAGATCGAAGGGGCAGGGTTTTACAGTTCTTC. This sequence encodes CATSRDRRGRVLQFF. The chain combines TRBV15 with TRBJ2-1; a weak D match, TRBD1 (5 bases). This CDR3 region has 15 residues. Trimming stripped 0 bases from V and 13 bases from J, with 19 bases between. From germline, CDR1 is LNHNV and CDR2 YYDKDF (reference sequence).

The rearrangement links TRBV11-2 to TRBJ2-3; 7 positions agree with TRBD1. There are 15 residues in the CDR3. The V gene end was trimmed by 4 bases and the J gene end by 6 bases; junction bases not matched to a gene: 10. The germline CDR1 and CDR2 sequences are SGHAT and FQNNGV. The CDR3 spells CASSSRTGPWDTQYF. DNA of the CDR3: TGTGCCAGCAGCTCGAGGACAGGACCATGGGATACGCAGTATTTT. The full variable domain, rest sourced from reference TRBV11-2 and TRBJ2-3, is EAGVAQSPRYKIIEKRQSVAFWCNPISGHATLYWYQQILGQGPKLLIQFQNNGVVDDSQLPKDRFSAERLKGVDSTLKIQPAKLEDSAVYLCASSSRTGPWDTQYFGPGTRLTVL.

V usage is TRBV6-6 and J usage is TRBJ2-2; 11 bases are shared with TRBD2. The CDR3 loop spans 14 amino acids. V dropped 6 bases and J dropped 5; count of bases not matched to a gene: 2. Germline V gene lookup returns CDR1 MNHNY and CDR2 SVGAGI (reference sequence). The CDR3 protein is CASRLAGETGELFF. The CDR3 nucleotides read TGTGCCAGCAGACTAGCGGGGGAAACCGGGGAGCTGTTTTTT.

The rearrangement links TRBV15 to TRBJ2-6; TRBD1 is a possible D gene (6 bases). Looked up from germline, CDR1 is LNHNV and CDR2 is YYDKDF (reference sequence). The CDR3 consists of 18 residues. The germline V and J ends were trimmed by 1 base and 2 bases, with 15 bases remaining between them. The CDR3 nucleotides are TGTGCCACCAGCAGAGGGGGGCAGGGAAATACTGGGGCCAACGTCCTGACTTTC. The encoded protein is CATSRGGQGNTGANVLTF.

The V and J genes are TRBV6-5 and TRBJ1-2; possible D gene TRBD1, 6 bases. V lost 2 bases and J lost 0, with 10 bases in between. This CDR3 contains 15 residues. The germline V gene has CDR1 MNHEY and CDR2 SVGAGI. This CDR3 reads CASSYLGTSNYGYTF. In nucleotides, the CDR3 is TGTGCCAGCAGTTACCTTGGGACATCTAACTATGGCTACACCTTC.